This TCR beta chain comes out of a study of cytomegalovirus exposure and HLA in healthy donors. Study observations and caveats: Relative to the approximately 700-donor mean, N-insertions were reportedly fewer in an Asian-associated ancestry cluster in a later analysis.

This clone has a single count. The antigen is not known. The PCR had 60 Vbeta and 13 Jbeta primers. The repertoire was sequenced with immunoSEQ multiplex PCR; TCRdb's copy has only in-frame clones and lacks some. Of roughly 120,000 clones in the sample, over 60% were seen once. Germline V gene lookup returns CDR1 MDHEN and CDR2 SYDVKM. V gave up 7 bases and J gave up 3 bases; unmatched junction bases: 6. The CDR3 spans 14 residues. Sequencing was carried out using PBMCs. The chain uses TRBV28 and TRBJ1-1; 9 bases are shared with TRBD1. The clonotype comes from a human donor in good health. The CDR3 sequence: CASIDRGGDTEAFF. The CDR3 nucleotides are TGTGCCAGCATTGACAGGGGGGGTGACACTGAAGCTTTCTTT.